The next 18 T cell receptor beta chains were all read from a single sample in a study of blood T cells in healthy people across ages. The use of a sample-barcoded 5' primer and a J-beta primer mix characterized a second PCR of 7 to 11 cycles. TCRdb reprocessed the 5' RACE reads with MiXCR, giving one entry per CDR3 protein. The sample shows 600,000 to 850,000 distinct CDR3 sequences, around 25% of them seen only once. This sample was also put to use in a study of T cells of mothers and their children.

Sample: blood. These receptors all come from a boy aged 10-17 years in good health.

This clonotype was detected a few times. The DNA for the CDR3 is TGTGCCAGCAGCAAACAGGGGGCCCTATACAATGAGCAGTTCTTC. Its translation: CASSKQGALYNEQFF. The chain joins TRBV7-3 to TRBJ2-1; 9 positions agree with TRBD1. Germline-derived CDR1 and CDR2 are SGHTA and FQGTGA. The CDR3 length is 15 residues. V was pared by 5 bases and J by 4 bases, with 6 bases of the junction left unmatched.

The chain employs TRBV5-6 and TRBJ2-1; D uncertain. The CDR3 has 12 residues. V dropped 3 bases and J dropped 10 bases, with 11 bases sitting between them. Germline V gene lookup returns CDR1 SGHDT and CDR2 YYEEEE. CDR3 loop: CASSSDLGEQFF. DNA for the CDR3: TGTGCCAGCAGCTCGGACCTGGGGGAGCAGTTCTTC.

This clonotype has only a few counts. V and J are TRBV6-2 or TRBV6-3 and TRBJ2-7; 13 bases are shared with TRBD2. Germline loops: CDR1 MNHEY, CDR2 SVGEGT. The J segment lost 7 bases and the V segment lost 6 bases, leaving 6 bases of the junction unmatched. The CDR3 consists of 14 residues. CDR3 DNA: TGTGCCAGCAGACTGACTAGCGGGGGGCCTGAGCAGTACTTC. It yields the protein CASRLTSGGPEQYF.

V usage is TRBV10-2 and J usage is TRBJ1-4; tentative D call: TRBD1 (5 bases). Trimming stripped 7 bases from V and 3 bases from J, with 18 bases between. This CDR3 region has 16 residues. In germline, CDR1 is WSHSY, CDR2 SAAADI. Here the CDR3 DNA reads TGCGCCAGCAAGGGGAATCGGGGGTTCGCTAATGAAAAACTGTTTTTT. Translated: CASKGNRGFANEKLFF.

The rearrangement links TRBV5-1 to TRBJ2-6; D gene ambiguous. Germline V gene lookup returns CDR1 SGHRS and CDR2 YFSETQ. V was cut by 1 base and J by 2 bases, with 13 bases left in between. The CDR3 loop spans 17 amino acids. CDR3 loop: CASSLYPVSPGANVLTF. The CDR3 nucleotides read TGCGCCAGCAGCTTGTATCCGGTTTCTCCTGGGGCCAACGTCCTGACTTTC.

The table lists this clonotype with a few counts. This chain uses TRBV28 with TRBJ1-1; 7 bases agree with TRBD1. CDR3 length: 13 residues. V lost 3 bases to trimming and J lost 8 bases; unmatched junction nucleotides: 6. Germline V gives CDR1 MDHEN, CDR2 SYDVKM. The CDR3 protein is CASSFGTAKEAFF. As DNA, the CDR3 is TGTGCCAGCAGTTTTGGGACAGCTAAAGAAGCTTTCTTT.

The chain links TRBV5-6 to TRBJ2-1; no definite D call. The V and J ends lost 2 bases and 3 bases respectively, with 12 bases between them. The V gene's germline CDR1 is SGHDT and CDR2 YYEEEE. This CDR3 comprises 15 residues. The CDR3 DNA is TGTGCCAGCAGCTTTCTTACGAGTGTCTACAATGAGCAGTTCTTC. This encodes CASSFLTSVYNEQFF. The variable domain in full, completed from reference TRBV5-6 and TRBJ2-1, reads DAGVTQSPTHLIKTRGQQVTLRCSPKSGHDTVSWYQQALGQGPQFIFQYYEEEERQRGNFPDRFSGHQFPNYSSELNVNALLLGDSALYLCASSFLTSVYNEQFFGPGTRLTVL.

The rearrangement uses TRBV3-1 and TRBJ1-1, with D perhaps matching TRBD1 (6 bases). This CDR3 comprises 14 residues. Germline values: CDR1 LGHDT, CDR2 YNNKEL (reference sequence). V lost 4 bases and J 3 bases, leaving 12 bases between the germline ends. The CDR3 coding sequence is TGTGCCAGCAGCCCTCAGGGGCCCGACACTGAAGCTTTCTTT. Its translation: CASSPQGPDTEAFF.

Details on this clonotype: An end of the junction does not agree with germline; a read error may underlie this. The rearrangement links TRBV29-1 to TRBJ1-2, with 7 bases lining up with TRBD1. The CDR3 length is 17 residues. Germline V gene sequence: CDR1 SQVTM, CDR2 ANQGSEA. CDR3 protein: CSVETYSPGQINYGCTF. In DNA, the CDR3 is TGCAGCGTTGAAACATACAGTCCGGGACAGATAAACTATGGCTGCACCTTC.

This clonotype has just a few counts. The chain is built from TRBV11-2 and TRBJ2-2; the match to TRBD2 covers 15 bases. The germline V gene has CDR1 SGHAT and CDR2 FQNNGV. The CDR3 length is 21 residues. Trimming cost V 7 bases and J 4 bases; bases outside gene matches: 19. CDR3 DNA sequence: TGTGCCAGCAACGGTCATCCGGGACTAGCGGGGGGCCAGATCTTCACCGGGGAGCTGTTTTTT. Protein sequence: CASNGHPGLAGGQIFTGELFF.

The gene calls are TRBV5-1 and TRBJ2-7; 9 bases match TRBD1. Germline V gene sequence: CDR1 SGHRS, CDR2 YFSETQ. Unmatched junction bases numbered 11, after V lost 1 base and J lost 6 bases. The CDR3 has 16 residues. The CDR3 sequence is CASSLFVGTGLGEQYF. In DNA, the CDR3 is TGCGCCAGCAGCTTGTTCGTTGGGACAGGGCTCGGCGAGCAGTACTTC.

This clonotype was detected a few times. The chain carries TRBV12-3 or TRBV12-4 and TRBJ2-5; no definite D call. The V end was cut by 5 bases, the J end by 5 bases, with 15 bases between. This CDR3 comprises 14 residues. The DNA for the CDR3 is TGTGCCAGCAGTCGGGCCAGCCAAACGGAGACCCAGTACTTC. Translation gives CASSRASQTETQYF.

This clonotype occurred a few times. The chain employs TRBV10-3 and TRBJ2-1, with 12 positions matching TRBD2. J lost 0 bases, V lost 3 bases, and 6 bases had no gene match. The CDR3 sequence is 18 residues long. CDR1 is ENHRY and CDR2 is SYGVKD in the germline V gene. The CDR3 region has the DNA TGTGCCATCAGTGAACCTAGCGGGGGGGAATCCTCCTACAATGAGCAGTTCTTC. It codes for CAISEPSGGESSYNEQFF.

This clonotype appeared a few times. Written as DNA, the CDR3 is TGTGCCAGCAGCCAAGATATTGCGGACAGACTCACCGGGGAGCTGTTTTTT. This codes for CASSQDIADRLTGELFF. The rearrangement links TRBV4-2 to TRBJ2-2, with a tentative D call TRBD1 (6 bases). From germline, CDR1 is LGHNA and CDR2 YNFKEQ. V lost 0 bases, J lost 4 bases, and 15 bases lay in between. The CDR3 sequence is 17 residues long.

V usage is TRBV5-1 and J usage is TRBJ2-5; 7 bases match TRBD2. The DNA end is a closer match to TRBJ2-1, so the J assignment may be wrong. There are 16 residues in the CDR3. Germline V gene lookup returns CDR1 SGHRS and CDR2 YFSETQ. CDR3 bases: TGCGCCAGCAGCTTGGCGGGGGGAGGGCCTGTCAATGAGCAGTTCTTC. This encodes CASSLAGGGPVNEQFF.

This clonotype came up a few times. J is TRBJ2-1 and V is TRBV6-5; D is possibly TRBD2 (6 bases). Germline CDR1 reads MNHEY; CDR2 reads SVGAGI. V was clipped by 5 bases and J by 6 bases, with 17 bases between them. The CDR3 is made up of 15 amino acids. CDR3 sequence reads: CASSAGGVDVNEQFF. The CDR3 DNA reads TGTGCCAGCAGTGCCGGAGGGGTTGATGTCAATGAGCAGTTCTTC.

This clonotype was seen a handful of times. The chain combines TRBV5-6 with TRBJ2-1; D is perhaps TRBD1 or TRBD2 (5 bases each). V was clipped by 4 bases and J by 15 bases, with 20 bases between them. The CDR3 covers 13 residues. Germline V gene sequence: CDR1 SGHDT, CDR2 YYEEEE. CDR3 amino acids: CASSPWDGPDWFF. Here the CDR3 DNA reads TGTGCCAGCAGCCCCTGGGACGGACCGGACTGGTTCTTC.

This clonotype has only a few counts. This chain links TRBV29-1 with TRBJ2-3; 8 bases are shared with TRBD2. The CDR3 spans 16 residues. CDR1 and CDR2 from the germline V gene are SQVTM and ANQGSEA. J lost 4 bases, V lost 4 bases, and 13 bases had no gene match. The CDR3 reads CSVVDRPGTSADTQYF. DNA of the CDR3: TGCAGCGTTGTGGACAGACCCGGGACTAGTGCAGATACGCAGTATTTT.